This T cell receptor beta chain comes out of a study of T cell repertoires in ileal Crohn's disease. Study details: Every patient was operated on for stricturing (roughly 61%) or penetrating (around 40%) complications. Study findings and constraints: Every patient over 26.8% clonality showed endoscopic recurrence.

Per sample, roughly 500 nanograms of biopsy DNA were TCRB immunosequenced. The method was immunoSEQ multiplex PCR; TCRdb's version includes in-frame clones alone and lacks a portion of them. The sample lists about 16,000 clones, 85% to 95% occurring once. With regard to this clone: What it binds is unknown.

Eligibility required adulthood, ileal or ileocolonic Crohn's disease and indicated ileocolonic resection. What was sequenced was ileal tissue. The clonotype comes from an adult with Crohn's disease.

The CDR3: CASSLSGVTEAFF. The CDR3 DNA sequence: TGTGCCAGCAGTTTATCAGGGGTCACTGAAGCTTTCTTT. The chain joins TRBV27 to TRBJ1-1; D is possibly TRBD1 (5 bases). Germline loops: CDR1 MNHEY, CDR2 SMNVEV (reference sequence). V lost 0 bases and J lost 4, with 6 bases in between. The CDR3 loop spans 13 amino acids.